A selection of T cell receptor beta chains follows, all from one sample in a study of blood T cell repertoires in COVID-19. Generated by immunoSEQ multiplex PCR, the TCRdb table keeps only in-frame clones and is missing some. The sample has roughly 190,000 clones; roughly three quarters are singletons. What was sequenced was PBMCs or T cells enriched from blood (not recorded which). These TCRs come from a woman aged 45-59 years with acute COVID-19. The CDR3 runs from the conserved cysteine through the conserved F or W. Each record gives: V gene, J gene, CDR3 protein.

TRBV3-1/TRBV3-2	TRBJ1-2	CASSQERGANYGYTF
TRBV19	TRBJ1-1	CASSIGRGIGEAFF
TRBV28	TRBJ1-4	CASSTRQGRSEKLFF
TRBV23-1	TRBJ2-3	CASYHRQGETTDTQYF
TRBV3-1/TRBV3-2	TRBJ2-3	CASSPRGLRDYTDTQYF
TRBV18	TRBJ2-5	CASSPPAGRETQYF
TRBV28	TRBJ1-4	CASDSSGGEKLFF
TRBV6-5	TRBJ2-5	CASSSYGPRTQYF
TRBV4-1	TRBJ1-2	CASSPPGQGGNYGYTF
TRBV19	TRBJ1-2	CASSPGQGAVGYTF
TRBV5-1	TRBJ2-3	CASSPDRGFADTQYF
TRBV28	TRBJ1-2	CASRPGSLGYEDYTF
TRBV28	TRBJ1-1	CATTHRMVTEAFF
TRBV29-1	TRBJ1-1	CSVWPPHRDRDTEAFF
TRBV18	TRBJ1-2	CASSPSNGELYGYTF
TRBV5-6	TRBJ1-5	CASSLGARGWNQPQHF
TRBV9	TRBJ1-1	CASSVARGMNTEAFF
TRBV30	TRBJ1-6	CAWSGGYPPLHF
TRBV7-2	TRBJ1-2	CASSSSGQTYGYTF
TRBV7-3	TRBJ2-1	CASSLLSSSYNEQFF
TRBV2	TRBJ1-6	CASSRTGSGSPLHF
TRBV9	TRBJ1-2	CASSVESVGSYGYTF
TRBV4-3	TRBJ2-5	CASSQDHGQGEETQYF
TRBV19	TRBJ1-4	CASSPGTGRNEKLFF
TRBV30	TRBJ1-1	CAWDRAENTEAFF
TRBV6-2/TRBV6-3	TRBJ1-5	CASSRGGNSNQPQHF
TRBV19	TRBJ1-2	CAAEPGKGYGYTF
TRBV28	TRBJ1-1	CASRTGQQNTEAFF
TRBV4-1	TRBJ1-4	CASSQEARGEKLFF
TRBV5-1	TRBJ2-3	CASRTLGATDTQYF
TRBV30	TRBJ1-5	CAWQGNGNQPQHF
TRBV11-2	TRBJ2-2	CASSYKGALGELFF
TRBV5-1	TRBJ1-1	CASSGAGLRNTEAFF
TRBV5-4	TRBJ1-5	CASSLNQGFNQPQHF
TRBV5-1	TRBJ2-3	CASSTATSGGTDTQYF
TRBV5-1	TRBJ1-3	CASSTSTGGLGNTIYF
TRBV28	TRBJ1-1	CASRREGSVTEAFF
TRBV4-2	TRBJ2-3	CASSPLNSGGADTQYF
TRBV5-6	TRBJ2-4	CASSLAENIQYF
TRBV10-1	TRBJ2-1	CASSSDRKTGHEQFF